A single sample gave rise to the 25 T cell receptor beta chains below, sequenced in a study of T cell responses to AZD1222 COVID-19 vaccine. Data came from immunoSEQ multiplex PCR; TCRdb stores just in-frame clones and leaves some out. Among about 110,000 clones listed, 88% were seen once. The starting material was peripheral blood, obtained on day 0 of AZD1222 vaccination. The origin of the receptors is an adult in good health.

This clone showed up just once. V and J are TRBV7-2 and TRBJ1-2; D ambiguous. The V end was cut by 7 bases, the J end by 4 bases, with 19 bases between. Germline lookup yields CDR1 SGHTA and CDR2 FQGNSA. The CDR3 length is 15 residues. CDR3 nucleotides: TGTGCCAGCACCCCAGCCTGGGGAGCGGGCTATGGCTACACCTTC. Its protein is CASTPAWGAGYGYTF.

Only one count was recorded for this clone. The chain links TRBV4-1 to TRBJ2-2; D may be TRBD1 or TRBD2 (5 bases each). Germline lookup yields CDR1 MGHRA and CDR2 YSYEKL. This CDR3 is built from 18 residues. Trimming stripped 0 bases from V and 5 bases from J, with 19 bases between. CDR3 in DNA: TGCGCCAGCAGCCAAGATGGGGGAGCTTTCAGCCTAACCGGGGAGCTGTTTTTT. Translation: CASSQDGGAFSLTGELFF.

This chain joins TRBV5-1 and TRBJ2-7; either TRBD1 or TRBD2 may fit D (7 bases each). Per the germline V gene, CDR1 is SGHRS and CDR2 is YFSETQ. The CDR3 length is 18 residues. Trimming took 0 bases from V and 2 from J, leaving 21 bases between them. CDR3 DNA: TGCGCCAGCAGCTTGGCTGCGGGGGACAGAGAAAAGCCCTACGAGCAGTACTTC. Translated: CASSLAAGDREKPYEQYF.

Comments on this clone: The junction differs from germline at one of its ends, possibly a read error. V is TRBV14 and J is TRBJ1-2; no reliable D call. The germline V gene encodes CDR1 SGHDN and CDR2 FVKESK. The CDR3 contains 13 residues. The CDR3 is CASSQGGAAPAHF. The CDR3 DNA is TGTGCCAGCAGCCAAGGTGGTGCAGCTCCAGCCCACTTC.

The V call is TRBV21-1, the J call TRBJ1-3. TRBV21-1 is described as a pseudogene. The CDR3 runs to 13 residues. The CDR3 DNA is TGTGCCAGCAGCATACACCCTGAGGACACCATATATTTT. It translates to CASSIHPEDTIYF.

This clone showed up just once. The V and J genes are TRBV19 and TRBJ1-3; D not certain. Trimming removed 4 bases at V and 0 bases at J, with 13 bases between. The CDR3 loop spans 16 amino acids. Germline loops: CDR1 LNHDA, CDR2 SQIVND (reference sequence). The CDR3: CASSNDGLNSGNTIYF. The CDR3 bases are TGTGCCAGTAGTAACGATGGACTGAACTCTGGAAACACCATATATTTT.

The DNA of the CDR3 is TGTGCCAGCAGCTTAGCGTCGGGACAGGGTTGGTCACCCCTCCACTTT. It is translated as CASSLASGQGWSPLHF. The chain recombines TRBV7-2 with TRBJ1-6; 9 bases map to TRBD1. V shed 0 bases and J 10 bases; nucleotides not matched to a gene: 7. The CDR3 spans 16 residues. CDR1 and CDR2 (germline): SGHTA, FQGNSA.

The V gene is TRBV7-6, the J gene TRBJ2-7; 9 nucleotides match TRBD1. This CDR3 contains 15 residues. V trimming: 5 bases; J trimming: 6 bases; junction bases outside the gene matches: 11. Germline V gene sequence: CDR1 SGHVS, CDR2 FNYEAQ. The CDR3 region is CASSGQPGQGTEQYF. The DNA of the CDR3 is TGTGCCAGCAGCGGACAGCCGGGACAGGGAACCGAGCAGTACTTC.

This chain joins TRBV19 and TRBJ1-5; the match to TRBD1 covers 8 bases. The CDR3 contains 14 residues. V shed 5 bases and J 4 bases; nucleotides not matched to a gene: 4. CDR1 and CDR2 from the germline V gene are LNHDA and SQIVND (reference sequence). The CDR3 spells CASSATGGNQPQHF. For the CDR3, the DNA is TGTGCCAGTAGTGCCACAGGGGGAAATCAGCCCCAGCATTTT.

This clone was recorded a few times. The chain is built from TRBV5-1 and TRBJ2-1; either TRBD1 or TRBD2 may fit D (5 bases each). Germline CDR1 is SGHRS and CDR2 is YFSETQ. The germline V and J ends were trimmed by 5 bases and 6 bases, with 27 bases remaining between them. This CDR3 is built from 18 residues. The CDR3 bases are TGCGCCAGCAGATTAAAACTTACTCTAGGGGACGGGCGCAATGAGCAGTTCTTC. Amino acid sequence: CASRLKLTLGDGRNEQFF.

This clone came up a few times. The chain links TRBV6-1 to TRBJ1-2; perhaps TRBD1 as D (5 bases). CDR1 MNHNS and CDR2 SASEGT come from the germline V gene. Trimming cost V 2 bases and J 0 bases, with 10 bases left between them. CDR3 length equals 15 residues. In nucleotides, the CDR3 is TGTGCCAGCAGTGAATACACGGGACCTAACTATGGCTACACCTTC. Its protein product is CASSEYTGPNYGYTF.

The V gene is TRBV7-6, the J gene TRBJ1-1; D gene unclear. Germline CDR1 and CDR2: SGHVS and FNYEAQ. The V and J ends lost 0 bases and 3 bases respectively, with 8 bases between them. The length of the CDR3 is 14 residues. Here the CDR3 DNA reads TGTGCCAGCAGCTTAGCGAACACCGACACTGAAGCTTTCTTT. Protein product: CASSLANTDTEAFF.

V and J are TRBV7-2 and TRBJ1-2, with 7 positions matching TRBD1. The V gene's germline CDR1 is SGHTA and CDR2 FQGNSA. The CDR3 sequence is 14 residues long. V was pared by 4 bases and J by 2 bases, with 4 bases of the junction left unmatched. The CDR3 nucleotides are TGTGCCAGCAGCTCTGACAGGGCGAACTATGGCTACACCTTC. Encoded protein: CASSSDRANYGYTF. The full variable domain, completed using reference TRBV7-2 and TRBJ1-2, is GAGVSQSPSNKVTEKGKDVELRCDPISGHTALYWYRQSLGQGLEFLIYFQGNSAPDKSGLPSDRFSAERTGGSVSTLTIQRTQQEDSAVYLCASSSDRANYGYTFGSGTRLTVV.

This clone came up a few times. The rearrangement uses TRBV6-5 and TRBJ1-1; D unresolved. CDR1 MNHEY and CDR2 SVGAGI come from the germline V gene. V shed 10 bases and J shed 1 base, with 13 bases lying between them. The CDR3 extends over 13 amino acids. The CDR3: CATQTTWNTEAFF. Written as DNA, the CDR3 is TGTGCCACCCAAACGACCTGGAACACTGAAGCTTTCTTT.

The CDR3 loop is CASSQAGGAVNEQFF. CDR3 nucleotide sequence: TGTGCCAGCAGCCAGGCAGGGGGGGCCGTCAATGAGCAGTTCTTC. The genes are TRBV3-1 (or the pseudogene TRBV3-2) and TRBJ2-1; TRBD1 or TRBD2 may be the D gene (7 bases each). Trimming removed 3 bases from V and 6 bases from J, with 15 bases in between. Germline V CDR1 and CDR2: LGHDT, YNNKEL (reference sequence). This CDR3 is built from 15 residues.

This clone was seen a few times. The chain has TRBV7-2 and TRBJ2-5; D remains ambiguous. With 5 bases removed from V and 4 bases from J, the gap between germline ends came to 5 bases. Germline V gene sequence: CDR1 SGHTA, CDR2 FQGNSA. There are 11 residues in the CDR3. CDR3 loop: CASSRRETQYF. Here the CDR3 DNA reads TGTGCCAGCAGCCGCAGAGAGACCCAGTACTTC.

This chain joins TRBV19 and TRBJ2-7; a possible D gene is TRBD1 (6 bases). Trimming removed 5 bases at V and 4 bases at J, with 18 bases between. CDR3 length: 15 residues. Germline CDR1 LNHDA, CDR2 SQIVND (reference sequence). The CDR3 region has the DNA TGTGCCAGTAGTGTTCCAGGGGCCCACCTGTACGAGCAGTACTTC. Translating it yields CASSVPGAHLYEQYF. The entire variable domain, with the rest obtained from reference TRBV19 and TRBJ2-7, is as follows: DGGITQSPKYLFRKEGQNVTLSCEQNLNHDAMYWYRQDPGQGLRLIYYSQIVNDFQKGDIAEGYSVSREKKESFPLTVTSAQKNPTAFYLCASSVPGAHLYEQYFGPGTRLTVT.

This chain links TRBV3-1 (or the pseudogene TRBV3-2) with TRBJ2-2; D is ambiguous. Germline V lookup: CDR1 LGHDT, CDR2 YNNKEL (reference sequence). CDR3 length equals 15 residues. V lost 1 base to trimming and J lost 3 bases, with 9 bases between them. In DNA form, the CDR3 reads TGTGCCAGCAGCCAAGGATCCATTGACACCGGGGAGCTGTTTTTT. Translated: CASSQGSIDTGELFF.

The genes are TRBV25-1 and TRBJ1-1; 7 bases map to TRBD1. This CDR3 comprises 11 residues. Trimming cost V 6 bases and J 11 bases; bases outside gene matches: 6. Per germline, CDR1 MGHDK and CDR2 SYGVNS. CDR3 amino acids: CASRQDRVAFF. The DNA for the CDR3 is TGTGCCAGCAGGCAAGACAGGGTTGCTTTCTTT.

The chain has TRBV19 and TRBJ2-5; 8 positions match TRBD2. The length of the CDR3 is 15 residues. With 5 bases clipped from V and 2 bases from J, the junction kept 7 bases outside the gene matches. Per germline, CDR1 LNHDA and CDR2 SQIVND (reference sequence). The CDR3 loop reads CASSGLAGLQETQYF. CDR3 DNA: TGTGCCAGTAGTGGGCTAGCGGGTTTGCAAGAGACCCAGTACTTC.

The chain is built from TRBV10-3 and TRBJ1-2; 10 bases map to TRBD1. Germline V gives CDR1 ENHRY, CDR2 SYGVKD. The junction had 10 bases not matched to a gene; V was cut back by 7 bases and J by 8 bases. The CDR3 runs to 14 residues. CDR3 loop: CAIKEGTGAGGYTF. DNA of the CDR3: TGTGCCATCAAGGAAGGGACAGGGGCTGGCGGCTACACCTTC.

A few counts support this clone. DNA of the CDR3: TGCGCCAGCAGCCAAGGCGACCGGTTAGGCACTGAAGCTTTCTTT. This encodes CASSQGDRLGTEAFF. The chain combines TRBV4-3 with TRBJ1-1; no reliable D call. Trimming took off 1 base at V and 4 bases at J, with 13 bases between the two ends. Per germline, CDR1 LGHNA and CDR2 YSLEER. This CDR3 comprises 15 residues.

This clone was seen a single time. CDR3 amino acids: CASSGYNSPLHF. CDR3 bases: TGTGCCAGCAGCGGCTATAATTCACCCCTCCACTTT. The chain has TRBV5-6 and TRBJ1-6, with D unclear. This CDR3 contains 12 residues. Germline V gene lookup returns CDR1 SGHDT and CDR2 YYEEEE. V was pared by 4 bases and J by 3 bases, with 2 bases between. Full variable domain (rest looked up from reference TRBV5-6 and TRBJ1-6): DAGVTQSPTHLIKTRGQQVTLRCSPKSGHDTVSWYQQALGQGPQFIFQYYEEEERQRGNFPDRFSGHQFPNYSSELNVNALLLGDSALYLCASSGYNSPLHFGNGTRLTVT.

The J gene is TRBJ2-3, the V gene TRBV24-1; the match to TRBD2 covers 13 bases. Germline V gives CDR1 KGHDR, CDR2 SFDVKD. V dropped 3 bases and J dropped 14; count of bases not matched to a gene: 4. This CDR3 contains 13 residues. This chain's CDR3 is CATSDRTSGGRYF. The CDR3 nucleotides read TGTGCCACCAGTGATAGGACTAGCGGGGGCCGGTATTTT.

This sequence joins TRBV4-1 and TRBJ1-2; TRBD1 aligns across 9 bases. Germline loops: CDR1 MGHRA, CDR2 YSYEKL. The CDR3 runs 13 residues. Trimming removed 4 bases from V and 5 bases from J; junction bases left unmatched: 2. CDR3 sequence (DNA): TGCGCCAGCAGCCTCGGACAGGGGTATGGCTACACCTTC. It encodes CASSLGQGYGYTF.